Below, 28 T cell receptor beta chains from the same sample are listed, as sequenced in a study of molecular identifiers for immune sequencing clone quantification. TCRdb analysed the PCR reads with MiXCR anew, one entry per CDR3 protein. The table includes 550,000 to 750,000 distinct CDR3 sequences, 20% detected once. Sample: naive CD8+ T cells from blood, with Jurkat cell RNA spiked in. Indicated subset: FACS-sorted CD8+CD4-CCR7+CD45RA+ naive T cells. Receptors originate from a human donor in good health. Some libraries in this study had Jurkat cell RNA spiked in.

This clonotype showed up many times. The rearrangement uses TRBV24-1 and TRBJ1-5; no clear D. Trimming removed 5 bases from V and 0 bases from J, with 7 bases in between. This CDR3 is 14 amino acids long. Germline V lookup: CDR1 KGHDR, CDR2 SFDVKD. The CDR3 DNA reads TGTGCCACCAGTGGGCCGTATAGCAATCAGCCCCAGCATTTT. Translating gives CATSGPYSNQPQHF.

The chain uses TRBV14 and TRBJ1-3; 8 positions match TRBD1. With 3 bases clipped from V and 4 bases from J, the junction kept 5 bases outside the gene matches. Germline V CDR1 and CDR2: SGHDN, FVKESK. CDR3 size: 15 residues. CDR3 coding DNA: TGTGCCAGCAGCCACACTCAGGGGGCCGGAAACACCATATATTTT. Its translation: CASSHTQGAGNTIYF.

About this clonotype: A read error is possible here, since a much larger clone lies one base away. The gene calls are TRBV20-1 and TRBJ1-2; D remains unclear. The CDR3 is 13 amino acids. Germline CDR1 and CDR2: DFQATT and SNEGSKA (reference sequence). V gave up 7 bases and J gave up 0 bases, with 12 bases separating them. CDR3 DNA: TGCAGTGGGGCAGGACCCACTAACTATGGCTACACCTTC. Its protein is CSGAGPTNYGYTF.

This clonotype has a count of ten or more. The chain uses TRBV29-1 and TRBJ2-5; D is unclear. Per the germline V gene, CDR1 is SQVTM and CDR2 is ANQGSEA. V was shortened by 4 bases and J by 1 base, with 7 bases between the two germline ends. The CDR3 length is 12 residues. CDR3 sequence (DNA): TGCAGCGTTGTCCACGTCCAAGAGACCCAGTACTTC. As protein: CSVVHVQETQYF.

In this sample, this clonotype turned up a few times. The gene calls are TRBV27 and TRBJ2-1; perhaps TRBD2 as D (6 bases). This CDR3 spans 16 amino acids. Trimming took 0 bases from V and 6 from J, leaving 15 bases between them. CDR1 MNHEY and CDR2 SMNVEV come from the germline V gene (reference sequence). The CDR3 DNA follows: TGTGCCAGCAGTTTATCGGCGGGGACCCGCCCCAATGAGCAGTTCTTC. Protein product: CASSLSAGTRPNEQFF.

This clonotype was picked up many times. CDR3 sequence reads: CASSSTGSGELFF. For the CDR3, the DNA is TGTGCCAGCAGCAGTACAGGGAGCGGGGAGCTGTTTTTT. This chain connects TRBV7-3 to TRBJ2-2, with D possibly matching TRBD1 (6 bases). The germline gives CDR1 SGHTA, CDR2 FQGTGA. There are 13 residues in the CDR3. V was pared by 5 bases and J by 7 bases, with 11 bases between.

This clonotype was counted ten times or more. This rearrangement joins TRBV7-2 to TRBJ2-7; D is undetermined. Germline CDR1 SGHTA, CDR2 FQGNSA. This CDR3 region has 14 residues. Trimming took 5 bases from V and 9 from J, leaving 20 bases between them. The DNA for the CDR3 is TGTGCCAGCAGCCCCACGGTAATGGTCTTGTGGCAGTACTTC. Amino acid sequence: CASSPTVMVLWQYF.

This clonotype was seen repeatedly, ten times or more. The junction and the germline gene differ at one end; a read error may be behind it. The chain carries TRBV29-1 and TRBJ2-1, with 12 bases aligning to TRBD2. Germline lookup yields CDR1 SQVTM and CDR2 ANQGSEA. There are 12 residues in the CDR3. CDR3 bases: TGCAGCGCTGAACTAGCGGGAGGTGAGCAGTTCTTC. As protein: CSAELAGGEQFF.

The chain couples TRBV20-1 to TRBJ2-1; 13 bases line up with TRBD2. Germline values: CDR1 DFQATT, CDR2 SNEGSKA (reference sequence). The CDR3 has 18 amino acids. V shed 5 bases and J 2 bases; nucleotides not matched to a gene: 12. The CDR3 here is CSADPGLAGVSTYNEQFF. CDR3 bases: TGCAGTGCTGACCCTGGACTAGCGGGAGTATCCACCTACAATGAGCAGTTCTTC.

V gene TRBV7-6 combines with J gene TRBJ2-7, with D tentatively TRBD1 or TRBD2 (5 bases each). CDR3 length: 14 residues. The V end lost 5 bases, the J end lost 5 bases, and 16 bases lay between the germline ends. Germline V gives CDR1 SGHVS, CDR2 FNYEAQ. The CDR3 here is CASSHPGTSHEQYF. The CDR3 nucleotides are TGTGCCAGCAGCCACCCCGGGACGAGCCACGAGCAGTACTTC.

This clonotype has ten or more counts. V gene TRBV6-2 or TRBV6-3 combines with J gene TRBJ2-2; 9 bases align to TRBD2. The V gene's germline CDR1 is MNHEY and CDR2 SVGEGT. V lost 2 bases to trimming and J lost 1 base; unmatched junction nucleotides: 8. The CDR3 is made up of 18 amino acids. Written as DNA, the CDR3 is TGTGCCAGCAGTTACACCTTCACTAGCGGGTGGAACACCGGGGAGCTGTTTTTT. Amino acid sequence: CASSYTFTSGWNTGELFF.

In its sample, this clonotype was seen many times. The chain combines TRBV28 with TRBJ2-4; D might be TRBD2 (6 bases). Looked up from germline, CDR1 is MDHEN and CDR2 is SYDVKM. Trimming removed 1 base from V and 1 base from J, with 14 bases in between. This CDR3 spans 17 amino acids. The CDR3 nucleotides are TGTGCCAGCAGTTTATTCTCGGGGGAGTTGGCCAAAAACATTCAGTACTTC. Residues: CASSLFSGELAKNIQYF.

This clonotype was detected many times. The CDR3 protein is CSARLSGSQPLENEQFF. DNA for the CDR3: TGCAGTGCGAGGCTCTCAGGGTCGCAACCCCTGGAGAATGAGCAGTTCTTC. The V gene is TRBV20-1, the J gene TRBJ2-1; tentative D call: TRBD1 (5 bases). The germline CDR1 and CDR2 sequences are DFQATT and SNEGSKA (reference sequence). Trimming took off 6 bases at V and 7 bases at J, with 28 bases between the two ends. This CDR3 is 17 amino acids long.

Many counts were recorded for this clonotype. The genes are TRBV7-9 and TRBJ2-3; perhaps TRBD1 as D (6 bases). This CDR3 comprises 16 residues. The V end lost 2 bases, the J end lost 0 bases, and 12 bases lay between the germline ends. The germline gives CDR1 SEHNR, CDR2 FQNEAQ (reference sequence). The CDR3 DNA reads TGTGCCAGCAGCTTACTTGGACAGAGTAGCACAGATACGCAGTATTTT. Translating it yields CASSLLGQSSTDTQYF.

As to this clonotype: A single base is all that separates this from a far larger clone, so a read error is likely. The chain recombines TRBV6-6 with TRBJ2-1; D perhaps matches TRBD1 (6 bases). CDR3 length: 13 residues. V lost 6 bases and J 10 bases, leaving 16 bases between the germline ends. The germline gives CDR1 MNHNY, CDR2 SVGAGI (reference sequence). The CDR3 loop is CASSLGQNYEQFF. The DNA for the CDR3 is TGTGCCAGCAGCCTTGGACAGAACTACGAGCAGTTCTTC.

The V and J genes are TRBV27 and TRBJ2-7; possibly TRBD2 for D (6 bases). Trimming pared 5 bases from V and 3 bases from J, leaving 20 bases between. Germline CDR1 is MNHEY and CDR2 is SMNVEV (reference sequence). This CDR3 has 16 residues. CDR3 protein: CASSRTLARVLYEQYF. CDR3 DNA: TGTGCCAGCAGTCGAACCCTAGCGCGGGTCCTCTACGAGCAGTACTTC.

This clonotype occurred a few times. The V and J genes are TRBV5-4 and TRBJ2-3, with 13 bases fitting TRBD2. V trimming: 4 bases; J trimming: 2 bases; junction bases outside the gene matches: 13. CDR3 size: 19 residues. Germline lookup yields CDR1 SGHNT and CDR2 YYREEE (reference sequence). CDR3 sequence (DNA): TGTGCCAGCAGCGATACCGGGACTAGCGGGGTACTAAACACAGATACGCAGTATTTT. This encodes CASSDTGTSGVLNTDTQYF. Supplemented by reference TRBV5-4 and TRBJ2-3, the full variable domain reads ETGVTQSPTHLIKTRGQQVTLRCSSQSGHNTVSWYQQALGQGPQFIFQYYREEENGRGNFPPRFSGLQFPNYSSELNVNALELDDSALYLCASSDTGTSGVLNTDTQYFGPGTRLTVL.

On this clonotype itself: This may stem from a read error, because a much larger clone lies one nucleotide away. The chain couples TRBV5-1 to TRBJ1-1; no clear D. This CDR3 contains 14 residues. The V end lost 3 bases, the J end lost 3 bases, and 12 bases lay between the germline ends. Germline assignment: CDR1 SGHRS and CDR2 YFSETQ. Here the CDR3 reads CASSSSGVDTEAFF. The CDR3 DNA sequence: TGCGCCAGCAGCTCCTCTGGGGTGGACACTGAAGCTTTCTTT. Looking up the rest from reference TRBV5-1 and TRBJ1-1 gives the full variable domain: KAGVTQTPRYLIKTRGQQVTLSCSPISGHRSVSWYQQTPGQGLQFLFEYFSETQRNKGNFPGRFSGRQFSNSRSEMNVSTLELGDSALYLCASSSSGVDTEAFFGQGTRLTVV.

This chain links TRBV19 with TRBJ2-5; TRBD2 is a possible D gene (5 bases). V dropped 6 bases and J dropped 0 bases, with 17 bases sitting between them. The V gene's germline CDR1 is LNHDA and CDR2 SQIVND (reference sequence). CDR3 length equals 16 residues. DNA of the CDR3: TGTGCCAGTAGCCATGGACGGAGGTCGTACCAAGAGACCCAGTACTTC. This encodes CASSHGRRSYQETQYF.

Many counts were recorded for this clonotype. This chain joins TRBV6-2 or TRBV6-3 and TRBJ1-1; tentatively, D is TRBD1 (5 bases). CDR1 MNHEY and CDR2 SVGEGT come from the germline V gene. Trimming cost V 6 bases and J 0 bases, with 14 bases left between them. This CDR3 region has 15 residues. Here the CDR3 reads CASSRDGFMNTEAFF. CDR3 nucleotides: TGTGCCAGCAGCCGGGACGGATTCATGAACACTGAAGCTTTCTTT.

The sample holds many counts of this clonotype. This chain joins TRBV28 and TRBJ2-3; D might be TRBD1 (6 bases). Between the trimmed V and J ends, which lost 5 bases and 0 bases, there was a span of 12 bases. Germline CDR1 MDHEN, CDR2 SYDVKM. CDR3 length: 15 amino acids. The CDR3 coding sequence is TGTGCCAGCAGTCCCGCCGGGACAAGCACAGATACGCAGTATTTT. This translates into CASSPAGTSTDTQYF.

This clonotype was picked up a small number of times. J is TRBJ2-3 and V is TRBV20-1; D is ambiguous. The CDR3 length is 15 residues. V was clipped by 0 bases and J by 2 bases, with 12 bases between them. Per germline, CDR1 DFQATT and CDR2 SNEGSKA (reference sequence). The CDR3 spells CSARDIVGPTDTQYF. The DNA of the CDR3 is TGCAGTGCTAGAGATATCGTAGGCCCCACAGATACGCAGTATTTT.

Worth noting for this clonotype: One end of the junction does not line up with germline, which may come from a read error. The genes are TRBV6-5 and TRBJ1-4, with D unclear. Germline loops: CDR1 MNHEY, CDR2 SVGAGI. The CDR3 is 16 residues long. CDR3 DNA: TGTGCCAGCAGTTACTCGATCCAGAGAATTAATGAAAAACTGCTTTTT. Protein: CASSYSIQRINEKLLF.

This clonotype was seen ten or more times. The chain recombines TRBV12-3 or TRBV12-4 with TRBJ2-1; TRBD1 agrees at 8 bases. The CDR3 sequence is 14 residues long. Trimming took 6 bases from V and 6 from J; bases not matched to a gene: 7. CDR3 nucleotides: TGTGCCAGCAGGCTCGGGGACAGGATCAATGAGCAGTTCTTC. Protein: CASRLGDRINEQFF.

This chain uses TRBV12-3 or TRBV12-4 with TRBJ2-7; 7 bases align to TRBD1. This CDR3 comprises 14 residues. V lost 6 bases and J lost 0; bases outside the gene matches: 5. The CDR3 DNA sequence: TGTGCCAGCAGCTCCAACAGGGGCTCCTACGAGCAGTACTTC. It specifies CASSSNRGSYEQYF.

This clonotype has a count of ten or more. The CDR3 here is CASSLVGRDEYF. CDR3 sequence (DNA): TGTGCCAGCAGCTTGGTCGGCCGGGACGAATATTTT. The V gene is TRBV5-6, the J gene TRBJ2-3; D assignment may be TRBD1 or TRBD2 (5 bases each). The CDR3 consists of 12 residues. Germline V gene sequence: CDR1 SGHDT, CDR2 YYEEEE. The ends were cut back, 0 bases at V and 15 bases at J, with 14 bases in the middle.

This clonotype was counted at least ten times. The chain recombines TRBV29-1 with TRBJ2-3; the D is unclear. The CDR3 runs to 15 residues. Germline V lookup: CDR1 SQVTM, CDR2 ANQGSEA. V was shortened by 4 bases and J by 2 bases, with 16 bases between the two germline ends. The CDR3: CSVVGPSFATDTQYF. For the CDR3, the DNA is TGCAGCGTTGTAGGCCCGTCCTTCGCCACAGATACGCAGTATTTT.

With respect to this clonotype: A much larger clone differs by one base, so this may be a read error. The chain combines TRBV7-9 with TRBJ1-2, with a possible D match to TRBD1 (5 bases). This CDR3 region has 14 residues. From germline, CDR1 is SEHNR and CDR2 FQNEAQ (reference sequence). CDR3 residues: CASSLGTGHYGCTF. As DNA, the CDR3 is TGTGCCAGCAGCTTAGGTACAGGCCACTATGGCTGCACCTTC. The variable domain in full, completed from reference TRBV7-9 and TRBJ1-2, reads DTGVSQNPRHKITKRGQNVTFRCDPISEHNRLYWYRQTLGQGPEFLTYFQNEAQLEKSRLLSDRFSAERPKGSFSTLEIQRTEQGDSAMYLCASSLGTGHYGCTFGSGTRLTVV.